This T cell receptor beta chain comes out of a study of regulatory T cells in long-lasting Graves disease. Whole-study results and caveats: Clonotypes that were public and shared totalled a few thousand in persistent patients versus over 800 in new patients.

Time point defined: persistent/refractory GD, antithyroid drugs over 5 years with positive TRAb. RNA extracted from PBMCs served as the sequencing template. The EDTA tubes were filled with around 9 milliliters of drawn peripheral blood. Of note for this clonotype: Antigen unknown.

Construction of TCR beta libraries relied on iRepertoire HTBI primers and on Arm-PCR targeting CDR3 regions. TCRdb analysed the multiplex PCR reads with MiXCR anew, one entry per CDR3 protein. The sample holds roughly 300,000 distinct CDR3 sequences; 20% to 25% are singletons and the top ten take just over 55%. Here the sequenced sample was peripheral blood mononuclear cells (PBMCs), taken when the disease was refractory, from a patient treated with antithyroid drugs. This TCR came from a female donor with Graves disease.

CDR3 DNA sequence: TGCGCCAGCAGCCAAGACGCGGGACAGACATACCTTCACACTGAAGCTTTCTTT. Translated, it gives CASSQDAGQTYLHTEAFF. This chain joins TRBV4-3 and TRBJ1-1; 7 positions match TRBD1. The CDR3 length is 18 residues. The V gene's germline CDR1 is LGHNA and CDR2 YSLEER. V trimming: 0 bases; J trimming: 3 bases; junction bases outside the gene matches: 13.